This TCR beta chain was profiled in a study of shared clonotypes between healthy human individuals. TCRdb keeps only in-frame clones here, not all; method: immunoSEQ multiplex PCR. The table has about 600,000 clones, about 95% seen once. This CDR3 contains 12 residues. Germline V gives CDR1 SGHRS, CDR2 YFSETQ. Trimming took off 7 bases at V and 5 bases at J, with 11 bases between the two ends. CD8 cells classed as naive were CD45RO-negative and positively selected for CCR7, excluding terminally differentiated effector memory CD45RA+ cells. The sequence derives from a woman in her thirties in good health. This chain uses TRBV5-1 with TRBJ2-3, with D perhaps TRBD2 (6 bases). The sequencing sample was made of naive CD8+ T cells sorted from blood. In nucleotides, the CDR3 is TGCGCCAGCCAACTGGGAGGAGATACGCAGTATTTT. This encodes CASQLGGDTQYF. Using reference TRBV5-1 and TRBJ2-3 for the parts outside the CDR3, the full variable domain is KAGVTQTPRYLIKTRGQQVTLSCSPISGHRSVSWYQQTPGQGLQFLFEYFSETQRNKGNFPGRFSGRQFSNSRSEMNVSTLELGDSALYLCASQLGGDTQYFGPGTRLTVL.